This passage covers 21 T cell receptor beta chains from one sample sequenced in a study of identical twins. TCRdb re-called the 5' RACE reads with MiXCR, one entry per CDR3 protein. The data hold around 510,000 distinct CDR3 sequences, with over 11% observed a single time. These records were also assigned to another study, of yellow fever vaccine responses in identical twins.

The source material was CD4+ T cells sorted from blood. The receptor set was obtained from a young woman in good health.

This clonotype was seen many times. In nucleotides, the CDR3 is TGCAGCGTTGAAGTGATCGTCCCCTACAATGAGCAGTTCTTC. This gives the protein CSVEVIVPYNEQFF. The J gene is TRBJ2-1, the V gene TRBV29-1; D uncertain. V lost 1 base and J 2 bases, leaving 9 bases between the germline ends. The CDR3 extends over 14 amino acids. Per germline, CDR1 SQVTM and CDR2 ANQGSEA.

This clonotype was picked up many times. For the CDR3, the DNA is TGCAGCGTGGGGACAGGGGACACTGAAGCTTTCTTT. Protein sequence: CSVGTGDTEAFF. J is TRBJ1-1 and V is TRBV29-1, with 10 bases aligning to TRBD1. Germline V gene data show CDR1 as SQVTM and CDR2 as ANQGSEA. This CDR3 has 12 amino acids. J gave up 3 bases and V 6 bases, and 1 base lay outside the gene matches. The whole variable domain, filled in from reference TRBV29-1 and TRBJ1-1, reads SAVISQKPSRDICQRGTSLTIQCQVDSQVTMMFWYRQQPGQSLTLIATANQGSEATYESGFVIDKFPISRPNLTFSTLTVSNMSPEDSSIYLCSVGTGDTEAFFGQGTRLTVV.

This clonotype was counted only a few times. CDR3 loop: CSVAQGTSNQPQHF. CDR3 in DNA: TGCAGCGTTGCTCAGGGGACCAGCAATCAGCCCCAGCATTTT. The chain carries TRBV29-1 and TRBJ1-5, with D perhaps TRBD1 (6 bases). With 4 bases removed from V and 1 base from J, the gap between germline ends came to 11 bases. This CDR3 region has 14 residues. Germline-derived CDR1 and CDR2 are SQVTM and ANQGSEA.

The chain combines TRBV4-1 with TRBJ2-3; 13 nucleotides line up with TRBD2. This CDR3 region has 17 residues. V trimming: 3 bases; J trimming: 3 bases; junction bases outside the gene matches: 6. Germline CDR1 MGHRA, CDR2 YSYEKL. Written as DNA, the CDR3 is TGCGCCAGCAGCCAGCTGGAGGGACTAGCGGGAACAGATACGCAGTATTTT. Encoded protein: CASSQLEGLAGTDTQYF.

The sample holds one count of this clonotype. V gene TRBV20-1 combines with J gene TRBJ2-1; possibly TRBD1 for D (6 bases). The germline V gene has CDR1 DFQATT and CDR2 SNEGSKA (reference sequence). Trimming shortened V by 3 bases and J by 0 bases, and 12 bases separated the two germline ends. The CDR3 sequence is 15 residues long. The CDR3 protein is CSARDSKSSYNEQFF. For the CDR3, the DNA is TGCAGTGCTAGGGACAGCAAGAGCTCCTACAATGAGCAGTTCTTC.

This chain joins TRBV6-5 and TRBJ2-2; TRBD2 matches 11 bases. The J segment lost 5 bases and the V segment lost 2 bases, leaving 1 base of the junction unmatched. CDR3 size: 15 residues. From germline, CDR1 is MNHEY and CDR2 SVGAGI. The CDR3 DNA sequence: TGTGCCAGCAGTTACGCTAGCGGGAGGACCGGGGAGCTGTTTTTT. This encodes CASSYASGRTGELFF.

This chain joins TRBV6-1 and TRBJ2-5, with D possibly being TRBD1 (5 bases). The V gene's germline CDR1 is MNHNS and CDR2 SASEGT. V was cut by 5 bases and J by 4 bases, with 20 bases left in between. The CDR3 sequence is 16 residues long. The CDR3 region has the DNA TGTGCCAGCAGTATAAGTGTGTCTACAGGCGGAGAGACCCAGTACTTC. Encoded protein: CASSISVSTGGETQYF.

The chain combines TRBV19 with TRBJ2-7, with 7 bases lining up with TRBD1. CDR1 is LNHDA and CDR2 is SQIVND in the germline V gene (reference sequence). J gave up 6 bases and V 8 bases, and 7 bases lay outside the gene matches. The CDR3 length is 12 residues. The CDR3 region is CASSTGASEQYF. In nucleotides, the CDR3 is TGTGCCAGTTCCACAGGGGCGAGCGAGCAGTACTTC. Full variable domain (missing parts from reference TRBV19 and TRBJ2-7): DGGITQSPKYLFRKEGQNVTLSCEQNLNHDAMYWYRQDPGQGLRLIYYSQIVNDFQKGDIAEGYSVSREKKESFPLTVTSAQKNPTAFYLCASSTGASEQYFGPGTRLTVT.

This clonotype has just a few counts. The CDR3 is CSARREGGDTEAFF. Here the CDR3 DNA reads TGCAGTGCTAGGCGCGAGGGCGGGGACACTGAAGCTTTCTTT. The J gene is TRBJ1-1, the V gene TRBV20-1; no firm D call. This CDR3 has 14 amino acids. The V and J ends lost 3 bases and 3 bases respectively, with 14 bases between them. The germline gives CDR1 DFQATT, CDR2 SNEGSKA (reference sequence).

This clonotype was seen a few times. The rearrangement links TRBV12-3 or TRBV12-4 to TRBJ2-7; TRBD2 aligns across 11 bases. CDR3 length equals 14 residues. V shed 6 bases, J shed 2 bases, and the junction held 3 bases outside the gene matches. This chain's CDR3 is CASSQTSGTYEQYF. The DNA of the CDR3 is TGTGCCAGCAGCCAGACTAGCGGGACCTACGAGCAGTACTTC.

This clonotype has at least ten counts. This rearrangement joins TRBV10-3 to TRBJ2-4, with D possibly matching TRBD1 (5 bases). The CDR3 totals 15 residues. The V and J ends lost 2 bases and 6 bases respectively, with 14 bases between them. The V gene's germline CDR1 is ENHRY and CDR2 SYGVKD. The CDR3 region is CAISEDRAQGNIQYF. Written as DNA, the CDR3 is TGTGCCATCAGTGAGGACAGAGCCCAGGGAAACATTCAGTACTTC.

This clonotype was picked up a small number of times. The gene calls are TRBV11-3 and TRBJ2-6, with TRBD1 matching over 7 bases. V lost 4 bases to trimming and J lost 1 base; unmatched junction nucleotides: 4. CDR3 length equals 16 residues. Per germline, CDR1 SGHNT and CDR2 YENEEA. The CDR3 nucleotides are TGTGCCAGCAGCTCCCGGACAGGTTCTGGGGCCAACGTCCTGACTTTC. This gives the protein CASSSRTGSGANVLTF.

This clonotype occurred a few times. The J gene is TRBJ1-6, the V gene TRBV2, with 10 bases fitting TRBD1. The CDR3 has 14 amino acids. The ends lost 11 bases at V and 7 bases at J; junction bases unmatched: 8. Germline CDR1 reads SNHLY; CDR2 reads FYNNEI. The DNA of the CDR3 is TGTGCCGGCGAGTCGGGACAGGGGAATTCACCCCTCCACTTT. Translation: CAGESGQGNSPLHF.

In this sample, this clonotype turned up many times. In nucleotides, the CDR3 is TGCAGTGCTACTGACAGGGGAGGGCGTACGCAGTATTTT. It is translated as CSATDRGGRTQYF. V is TRBV20-1 and J is TRBJ2-3; D is perhaps TRBD1 (8 bases). The CDR3 extends over 13 amino acids. The V end was cut by 4 bases, the J end by 8 bases, with 16 bases between. From germline, CDR1 is DFQATT and CDR2 SNEGSKA (reference sequence).

This clonotype appeared many times. The chain is built from TRBV6-2 or TRBV6-3 and TRBJ2-2; D is undetermined. The CDR3 runs to 13 residues. Germline CDR1 is MNHEY and CDR2 is SVGEGT. V was pared by 8 bases and J by 0 bases, with 7 bases between. For the CDR3, the DNA is TGTGCCAGCGGGCTGACGAACACCGGGGAGCTGTTTTTT. Encoded protein: CASGLTNTGELFF.

This clonotype came up a few times. Here the CDR3 DNA reads TGCAGCGTGAAACAGGGAGTCAATGAGCAGTTCTTC. Protein sequence: CSVKQGVNEQFF. The chain uses TRBV29-1 and TRBJ2-1, with a possible D match to TRBD1 (6 bases). Trimming removed 6 bases from V and 6 bases from J, with 12 bases in between. The CDR3 extends over 12 amino acids. Germline loops: CDR1 SQVTM, CDR2 ANQGSEA.

As to this clonotype: This may stem from a read error, because a much larger clone lies one nucleotide away. V gene TRBV5-1 combines with J gene TRBJ2-1, with 9 bases aligning to TRBD2. J lost 4 bases, V lost 0 bases, and 2 bases had no gene match. CDR1 and CDR2 (germline): SGHRS, YFSETQ. CDR3 length: 15 amino acids. The CDR3 sequence: CASSLVAGEYNEQFF. The DNA for the CDR3 is TGCGCCAGCAGCTTGGTAGCGGGGGAGTACAATGAGCAGTTCTTC.

The chain carries TRBV5-1 and TRBJ2-3; D gene unclear. The V gene lost 7 bases and the J gene lost 0 bases, with 15 bases spanning the gap. Germline V gives CDR1 SGHRS, CDR2 YFSETQ. CDR3 length: 15 residues. CDR3 nucleotides: TGCGCCAGCCAAACGCCAGGTCCAAGCACAGATACGCAGTATTTT. Translation: CASQTPGPSTDTQYF.

CDR3 residues: CASSEFRDVRQFF. The CDR3 bases are TGTGCCAGCAGTGAATTCCGGGACGTTCGTCAGTTCTTC. V is TRBV2 and J is TRBJ2-1; D tentatively reads TRBD1 or TRBD2 (5 bases each). The CDR3 is 13 residues long. V gave up 2 bases and J gave up 13 bases, with 15 bases separating them. Per germline, CDR1 SNHLY and CDR2 FYNNEI.

This clonotype was counted a few times. The chain is built from TRBV5-1 and TRBJ2-3; 7 bases fit TRBD2. The CDR3 covers 16 residues. The germline gives CDR1 SGHRS, CDR2 YFSETQ. V dropped 1 base and J dropped 0; count of bases not matched to a gene: 5. CDR3 coding DNA: TGCGCCAGCAGCTTGATCCTAGCGGAGAGCACAGATACGCAGTATTTT. Amino acid sequence: CASSLILAESTDTQYF.

This clonotype was seen more than once but under ten times. The genes are TRBV28 and TRBJ2-1; TRBD1 aligns across 9 bases. The junction had 6 bases not matched to a gene; V was cut back by 7 bases and J by 8 bases. Germline lookup yields CDR1 MDHEN and CDR2 SYDVKM. The CDR3 is 13 residues long. CDR3 DNA: TGTGCCAGCACAACAGGGGGCTCGGATGAGCAGTTCTTC. It codes for CASTTGGSDEQFF.